The 32 T cell receptor beta chains in this list originate from one sample, sequenced in a study of PD-1 blockade in classical Hodgkin lymphoma. Only in-frame clones appear in the TCRdb table, and some are missing; sequencing was by immunoSEQ multiplex PCR. The top ten clones hold 10% to 13% of a sample with fewer than 15,000 clones, approximately 92% of them seen once. All trial patients relapsed after autologous stem cell transplantation. The sequencing here drew on peripheral blood mononuclear cells (PBMCs), taken at baseline. These receptors came from a human donor with classical Hodgkin lymphoma.

The chain uses TRBV5-1 and TRBJ2-1; TRBD2 agrees at 10 bases. Trimming removed 1 base from V and 3 bases from J; junction bases left unmatched: 1. The CDR3 loop spans 15 amino acids. Germline values: CDR1 SGHRS, CDR2 YFSETQ. The CDR3 region is CASSLTSGDYNEQFF. CDR3 in DNA: TGCGCCAGCAGCTTGACTAGCGGGGACTACAATGAGCAGTTCTTC.

V gene TRBV7-9 combines with J gene TRBJ1-1; no definite D call. V lost 1 base, J lost 6 bases, and 9 bases lay in between. The CDR3 length is 13 residues. Per the germline V gene, CDR1 is SEHNR and CDR2 is FQNEAQ (reference sequence). This CDR3 reads CASSLGEFSEAFF. As DNA, the CDR3 is TGTGCCAGCAGCTTAGGAGAGTTCTCTGAAGCTTTCTTT.

This clone was seen once. CDR3 residues: CASSRQGLSLSGNTIYF. The CDR3 DNA is TGCGCCAGCAGTAGACAGGGACTTTCCCTCTCTGGAAACACCATATATTTT. The V gene is TRBV4-1, the J gene TRBJ1-3; 7 bases match TRBD1. Germline CDR1 MGHRA, CDR2 YSYEKL. J gave up 0 bases and V 6 bases, and 11 bases lay outside the gene matches. The CDR3 loop spans 17 amino acids.

The chain links TRBV5-1 to TRBJ1-4; 8 nucleotides match TRBD1. From germline, CDR1 is SGHRS and CDR2 YFSETQ. CDR3 length equals 15 residues. Unmatched junction bases numbered 2, after V lost 4 bases and J lost 0 bases. For the CDR3, the DNA is TGCGCCAGCAGCCCGACAGGGGCAACTAATGAAAAACTGTTTTTT. It translates to CASSPTGATNEKLFF.

This clone was seen only once. CDR3 sequence (DNA): TGCGCCAGCAGCCCCAATTGGGGGGAGCTGTTTTTT. Amino acid sequence: CASSPNWGELFF. The chain employs TRBV5-1 and TRBJ2-2; D is unresolved. CDR3 length: 12 amino acids. V gave up 4 bases and J gave up 8 bases, with 9 bases separating them. Germline V lookup: CDR1 SGHRS, CDR2 YFSETQ.

The chain recombines TRBV11-2 with TRBJ1-6, with 7 bases lining up with TRBD1. CDR1 SGHAT and CDR2 FQNNGV come from the germline V gene. J was trimmed by 5 bases and V by 5 bases; bases with no gene match: 6. This CDR3 is 15 amino acids long. The chain's CDR3 is CASSHGQDNNSPLHF. CDR3 nucleotide sequence: TGTGCCAGCAGCCACGGACAGGACAATAATTCACCCCTCCACTTT.

The chain carries TRBV19 and TRBJ1-3, with 10 positions matching TRBD1. The CDR3 is made up of 16 amino acids. The germline V gene has CDR1 LNHDA and CDR2 SQIVND (reference sequence). Unmatched junction bases numbered 7, after V lost 7 bases and J lost 1 base. CDR3 nucleotide sequence: TGTGCCAGTAACAGCAGGGGACAGGGGTCTGGAAACACCATATATTTT. Protein sequence: CASNSRGQGSGNTIYF. Together with reference TRBV19 and TRBJ1-3, the CDR3 gives the full variable domain: DGGITQSPKYLFRKEGQNVTLSCEQNLNHDAMYWYRQDPGQGLRLIYYSQIVNDFQKGDIAEGYSVSREKKESFPLTVTSAQKNPTAFYLCASNSRGQGSGNTIYFGEGSWLTVV.

The J gene is TRBJ2-6, the V gene TRBV10-3, with 8 bases that match TRBD1. Unmatched junction bases numbered 1, after V lost 7 bases and J lost 2 bases. This CDR3 is 14 amino acids long. The V gene's germline CDR1 is ENHRY and CDR2 SYGVKD. The CDR3 loop reads CAITDRAGANVLTF. The CDR3 bases are TGTGCCATCACGGACAGGGCTGGGGCCAACGTCCTGACTTTC.

The V and J genes are TRBV4-2 and TRBJ1-2, with D maybe TRBD1 (5 bases). V was shortened by 1 base and J by 7 bases, with 16 bases between the two germline ends. This CDR3 is 15 amino acids long. Germline CDR1 reads LGHNA; CDR2 reads YNFKEQ. The CDR3 here is CASSQVTSGVGGYTF. CDR3 in DNA: TGTGCCAGCAGCCAAGTTACGTCGGGGGTGGGTGGCTACACCTTC.

The rearrangement uses TRBV28 and TRBJ2-1; 7 nucleotides agree with TRBD1. CDR3 length: 15 residues. J gave up 4 bases and V 5 bases, and 8 bases lay outside the gene matches. The germline gives CDR1 MDHEN, CDR2 SYDVKM. This chain's CDR3 is CASSATGEPYNEQFF. CDR3 sequence (DNA): TGTGCCAGCAGTGCAACAGGGGAACCGTACAATGAGCAGTTCTTC.

This chain connects TRBV28 to TRBJ2-7, with TRBD2 matching over 12 bases. V gave up 5 bases and J gave up 2 bases; unmatched junction bases: 1. CDR3 length: 14 amino acids. The V gene's germline CDR1 is MDHEN and CDR2 SYDVKM. The CDR3 is CASSPSGGAYEQYF. In DNA form, the CDR3 reads TGTGCCAGCAGTCCTAGCGGGGGGGCCTACGAGCAGTACTTC.

The rearrangement joins TRBV7-2 to TRBJ2-7; 8 bases agree with TRBD1. Germline V gene lookup returns CDR1 SGHTA and CDR2 FQGNSA. V shed 5 bases, J shed 9 bases, and the junction held 9 bases outside the gene matches. This CDR3 has 13 amino acids. The CDR3 protein is CASSQDRVTGQYF. The CDR3 coding sequence is TGTGCCAGCAGCCAGGACAGGGTGACCGGGCAGTACTTC.

A single count supports this clone. The chain links TRBV6-5 to TRBJ1-5; the D gene is possibly TRBD1 (6 bases). The CDR3 contains 15 residues. Germline CDR1 is MNHEY and CDR2 is SVGAGI. V gave up 7 bases and J gave up 3 bases, with 16 bases separating them. The CDR3 DNA follows: TGTGCCAGCACTTTAGGGGGTAGAGACAATCAGCCCCAGCATTTT. Residues: CASTLGGRDNQPQHF.

The chain links TRBV19 to TRBJ1-5; no clear D. The V end was cut by 6 bases, the J end by 0 bases, with 12 bases between. The CDR3 has 15 amino acids. Germline V lookup: CDR1 LNHDA, CDR2 SQIVND (reference sequence). CDR3 nucleotides: TGTGCCAGTAGGAACAGTCTTAATAGCAATCAGCCCCAGCATTTT. It translates to CASRNSLNSNQPQHF.

The sample holds one count of this clone. The V gene is TRBV5-1, the J gene TRBJ2-7; D unclear. The germline gives CDR1 SGHRS, CDR2 YFSETQ. The CDR3 consists of 13 residues. Trimming removed 0 bases at V and 0 bases at J, with 4 bases between. CDR3 coding DNA: TGCGCCAGCAGCTTGGTGAGCTCCTACGAGCAGTACTTC. Amino acid sequence: CASSLVSSYEQYF.

V usage is TRBV2 and J usage is TRBJ2-2, with a tentative D call TRBD1 (5 bases). The germline V gene has CDR1 SNHLY and CDR2 FYNNEI. The CDR3 covers 13 residues. Trimming took off 6 bases at V and 6 bases at J, with 11 bases between the two ends. The CDR3 loop is CASRVGQAGELFF. CDR3 DNA: TGTGCCAGCAGAGTCGGACAAGCCGGGGAGCTGTTTTTT.

The chain recombines TRBV5-4 with TRBJ1-1; D is unclear. This CDR3 spans 15 amino acids. Germline assignment: CDR1 SGHNT and CDR2 YYREEE (reference sequence). The germline V and J ends were trimmed by 4 bases and 2 bases, with 15 bases remaining between them. This CDR3 reads CASSPFRNINTEAFF. CDR3 DNA: TGTGCCAGCAGCCCTTTCCGAAACATTAACACTGAAGCTTTCTTT. Full variable domain (remainder filled in from reference TRBV5-4 and TRBJ1-1): ETGVTQSPTHLIKTRGQQVTLRCSSQSGHNTVSWYQQALGQGPQFIFQYYREEENGRGNFPPRFSGLQFPNYSSELNVNALELDDSALYLCASSPFRNINTEAFFGQGTRLTVV.

This clone was seen just once. This rearrangement joins TRBV5-1 to TRBJ1-2; the D is unclear. This CDR3 has 15 amino acids. Germline V lookup: CDR1 SGHRS, CDR2 YFSETQ. Trimming removed 0 bases at V and 7 bases at J, with 16 bases between. The CDR3 region is CASSLVGPDPSGYTF. CDR3 nucleotides: TGCGCCAGCAGCTTGGTAGGCCCGGACCCTTCTGGCTACACCTTC.

The rearrangement uses TRBV4-2 and TRBJ1-1; possibly TRBD1 for D (6 bases). V lost 3 bases and J lost 3, with 14 bases in between. Germline values: CDR1 LGHNA, CDR2 YNFKEQ. The CDR3 length is 15 residues. CDR3 sequence: CASSQLTGRHTEAFF. The CDR3 DNA reads TGTGCCAGCAGCCAGTTGACAGGACGGCACACTGAAGCTTTCTTT.

The CDR3 here is CASSFQTGSDGYTF. The CDR3 DNA reads as TGCGCCAGCAGCTTCCAAACAGGGTCTGATGGCTACACCTTC. This chain connects TRBV5-1 to TRBJ1-2, with D maybe TRBD1 (6 bases). The V end lost 2 bases, the J end lost 6 bases, and 14 bases lay between the germline ends. In germline, CDR1 is SGHRS, CDR2 YFSETQ. There are 14 residues in the CDR3.

This clone was picked up one time. The chain carries TRBV7-9 and TRBJ2-5, with 8 bases fitting TRBD2. Germline V gene data show CDR1 as SEHNR and CDR2 as FQNEAQ (reference sequence). The V segment lost 2 bases and the J segment 3 bases; nucleotides outside the gene matches: 11. This CDR3 comprises 17 residues. In DNA form, the CDR3 reads TGTGCCAGCAGCTTACCGGCAGCCGGGACTAGGGAAGAGACCCAGTACTTC. Translating it yields CASSLPAAGTREETQYF.

The chain employs TRBV11-2 and TRBJ1-3; D ambiguous. Germline V lookup: CDR1 SGHAT, CDR2 FQNNGV. The V end lost 5 bases, the J end lost 3 bases, and 5 bases lay between the germline ends. CDR3 size: 12 residues. The CDR3 loop is CASSLHGNTIYF. The DNA of the CDR3 is TGTGCCAGCAGCCTGCATGGAAACACCATATATTTT.

This chain connects TRBV5-4 to TRBJ2-6; TRBD1 matches at 10 bases. Germline V gives CDR1 SGHNT, CDR2 YYREEE (reference sequence). V lost 3 bases and J lost 4; bases outside the gene matches: 7. This CDR3 comprises 17 residues. CDR3 region: CASSSRDRGSGANVLTF. For the CDR3, the DNA is TGTGCCAGCAGCTCACGGGACAGGGGAAGCGGGGCCAACGTCCTGACTTTC.

The chain uses TRBV5-1 and TRBJ2-3; D is perhaps TRBD2 (6 bases). The CDR3 loop spans 15 amino acids. V lost 0 bases and J 2 bases, leaving 10 bases between the germline ends. Germline CDR1 SGHRS, CDR2 YFSETQ. CDR3 in DNA: TGCGCCAGCAGCTTGGGAGCGGGTGTCACAGATACGCAGTATTTT. Translating it yields CASSLGAGVTDTQYF. The full variable domain, rest sourced from reference TRBV5-1 and TRBJ2-3, is KAGVTQTPRYLIKTRGQQVTLSCSPISGHRSVSWYQQTPGQGLQFLFEYFSETQRNKGNFPGRFSGRQFSNSRSEMNVSTLELGDSALYLCASSLGAGVTDTQYFGPGTRLTVL.

This clone was recorded once. The chain links TRBV5-1 to TRBJ2-3; the match to TRBD1 covers 12 bases. Germline assignment: CDR1 SGHRS and CDR2 YFSETQ. This CDR3 is 17 amino acids long. V shed 0 bases, J shed 5 bases, and the junction held 7 bases outside the gene matches. CDR3 sequence reads: CASSLERGTGGEDTQYF. Written as DNA, the CDR3 is TGCGCCAGCAGCTTGGAACGAGGGACAGGGGGCGAAGATACGCAGTATTTT.

The chain carries TRBV7-3 and TRBJ1-6; D is perhaps TRBD1 (5 bases). Trimming removed 1 base at V and 10 bases at J, with 11 bases between. This CDR3 has 14 amino acids. Germline V gene data show CDR1 as SGHTA and CDR2 as FQGTGA. CDR3 in DNA: TGTGCCAGCAGCTTAAGCGGGGGTGGATCACCCCTCCACTTT. Encoded protein: CASSLSGGGSPLHF.

This clone was found once. The genes are TRBV6-5 and TRBJ2-7; TRBD2 might be the D (5 bases). V gave up 6 bases and J gave up 6 bases, with 21 bases separating them. This CDR3 region has 15 residues. Germline values: CDR1 MNHEY, CDR2 SVGAGI. The CDR3 spells CASSPTVGKPGEQYF. Written as DNA, the CDR3 is TGTGCCAGCAGCCCCACGGTCGGGAAGCCGGGCGAGCAGTACTTC.

This chain joins TRBV18 and TRBJ1-2; no clear D. The V and J ends lost 2 bases and 1 base respectively, with 11 bases between them. The CDR3 extends over 15 amino acids. Germline CDR1 reads KGHSH; CDR2 reads LQKENI. CDR3 sequence (DNA): TGTGCCAGCTCACCAATAGACGGATTTAACTATGGCTACACCTTC. As protein: CASSPIDGFNYGYTF.

This clone is a singleton in its sample. The chain uses TRBV7-9 and TRBJ2-3; TRBD1 might be the D (6 bases). Trimming shortened V by 5 bases and J by 4 bases, and 19 bases separated the two germline ends. CDR3 length equals 16 residues. Germline CDR1 SEHNR, CDR2 FQNEAQ (reference sequence). The CDR3 sequence is CASSPSGRGQADTQYF. The DNA of the CDR3 is TGTGCCAGCAGCCCCTCGGGCAGGGGTCAGGCAGATACGCAGTATTTT.

This chain uses TRBV18 with TRBJ1-5, with 7 nucleotides matching TRBD1. The V segment lost 3 bases and the J segment 9 bases; nucleotides outside the gene matches: 11. CDR3 length: 15 residues. Germline CDR1 is KGHSH and CDR2 is LQKENI. The CDR3 loop is CASSPNTGARGPQHF. CDR3 nucleotide sequence: TGTGCCAGCTCACCGAATACAGGGGCCCGGGGGCCCCAGCATTTT.

The chain is built from TRBV5-1 and TRBJ2-1; 9 bases align to TRBD1. The CDR3 consists of 16 residues. Germline V gene sequence: CDR1 SGHRS, CDR2 YFSETQ. V was pared by 0 bases and J by 6 bases, with 7 bases of the junction left unmatched. This CDR3 reads CASSLARGQGSNEQFF. The DNA of the CDR3 is TGCGCCAGCAGCTTGGCCAGGGGACAGGGAAGCAATGAGCAGTTCTTC.

V and J are TRBV5-1 and TRBJ1-1; D perhaps matches TRBD1 (5 bases). The V end lost 2 bases, the J end lost 4 bases, and 12 bases lay between the germline ends. From germline, CDR1 is SGHRS and CDR2 YFSETQ. The CDR3 loop spans 14 amino acids. DNA of the CDR3: TGCGCCAGCAGCTTCCGCGGGGGGAGCACTGAAGCTTTCTTT. Its translation: CASSFRGGSTEAFF.